This paragraph reports one T cell receptor beta chain. What antigen it recognizes has not been identified. One base away there is no much larger clone; base qualities are not given. For repertoire sequencing, the TCR beta CDR3 regions were amplified from RNA transcripts. A first-round RT-PCR used HTBI primers with the Qiagen OneStep RT-PCR kit, followed by a second-round multiplex PCR, size selection and purification. Libraries were sequenced paired-end with 100 bp reads on an Illumina HiSeq2000. For the original study's pipeline: SOAPnuke was used to process the reads, throwing out any read that had adapters, had uncalled bases, had a mean Phred below 15, or lacked an exact constant-primer or identifier match. High-quality paired reads were merged with COPE v1.2.5. Each unique nucleotide sequence was treated as a clonotype, and MiTCR v1.1 was used to align the clonotypes to the IMGT TRB V, D and J references. The analysis was limited to V-J combinations with a frequency above 0.0001, which together covered around 99% of the repertoires. For each V-J combination, a TCR clonal expansion and chaos score was defined as the ratio of F50 clonal expansion to chaos observed in the TCRdist matrix. Welch's t-statistics and random forest were used to narrow the features down to 13 V-J combinations, which were then fed into a naive Bayes classifier. Thyroid-blood repertoire similarity was quantified with the Morisita-Horn index. Clones were called with MiXCR by TCRdb after fastp trimmed the public reads at Q25, and only in-frame beta chains were retained. Each record represents a unique CDR3 protein, reported with the most common genes and DNA among its rows. It is TCRdb's table, rather than the study itself, that gives the V and J calls and clone size. The sample table holds 600,000 to 700,000 distinct CDR3 sequences, of which about two fifths were seen once. The top ten clones comprise roughly 3% of the sample.

A distance of 22 bases separates the germline ends of V and J, which lose 10 bases and 1 base respectively. From its cysteine to its phenylalanine, the CDR3 spans 16 amino acids. The kept DNA is CDR3 alone, 48 bases in frame from the first base. The CDR1 and CDR2 encoded by the germline V gene are SGHVS and FQNEAQ. The data were taken from a study of Graves' ophthalmopathy and Graves' hyperthyroidism (dated by TCRdb to between 2018 and 2020). Broadly, across the study: Peripheral blood samples were taken at the time of initial diagnosis, before any treatment was given. TCR beta repertoire signatures were used to distinguish Graves' ophthalmopathy from Graves' hyperthyroidism and to predict progression to ophthalmopathy. In total, 120 to 150 blood samples were TCR-sequenced: 40 to 45 ophthalmopathy, approximately 75 hyperthyroidism and about 17 hyperthyroidism-to-ophthalmopathy patients. To explore V-J signatures that separate ophthalmopathy from hyperthyroidism, a discovery set of approximately 100 patients was enrolled, consisting of 43 with ophthalmopathy and roughly 57 with stable hyperthyroidism. An independent validation cohort was composed of about 20 hyperthyroidism patients and around 16 patients who later progressed from hyperthyroidism to ophthalmopathy. In more than 5 hyperthyroidism patients, the T-cell repertoire of thyroid tissue was compared with the T-cell repertoire of blood. Following sample collection, hyperthyroidism patients were given methimazole at a starting dose of 30 mg daily, and ophthalmopathy patients were given high-dose intravenous methylprednisolone.

Ophthalmopathy patients were characterized by moderately to severely active disease, a Clinical Activity Score of at least 3, a NOSPECS grade of at least 4, and a disease duration under 3 months. Patients were excluded if they had other autoimmune diseases, uncontrolled infections, pregnancy or lactation. Diagnosis was based on clinical symptoms, serum thyroxine, TRAb, thyroid ultrasound and orbital computed tomography. Ficoll-Paque density gradient centrifugation was used to isolate PBMCs from around 10 ml of fresh peripheral blood. Total RNA was extracted using Trizol reagent, and RNA quality was checked on an Agilent 2100 Bioanalyzer. What the research found in general, with its limitations: No statistical method was used to predetermine the sample size, and group allocation was not hidden from the investigators. Most of the expanded thyroid clonotypes with a frequency above 0.001 were also detected in blood, and it was suggested that the thyroid immune response may be reflected by blood repertoires. In validation, the model predicted ophthalmopathy progression with 70.59% sensitivity and roughly 72% specificity; some 13 predicted patients were CT-confirmed with GO in a median of approximately six months. In cross-validation, the 13-signature model distinguished ophthalmopathy from stable hyperthyroidism with approximately 90% sensitivity and around 81% specificity, and in the test set the corresponding values were approximately 80% and 68%.

The material sequenced was peripheral blood. This receptor was obtained from an adult man with Graves' ophthalmopathy. The V and J genes are TRBV7-8 and TRBJ1-1; no D gene can be assigned with confidence. The CDR3 is CATSELDGTSNTEAFF. The DNA is as follows: TGTGCCACCAGTGAACTCGACGGAACCTCGAACACTGAAGCTTTCTTT.